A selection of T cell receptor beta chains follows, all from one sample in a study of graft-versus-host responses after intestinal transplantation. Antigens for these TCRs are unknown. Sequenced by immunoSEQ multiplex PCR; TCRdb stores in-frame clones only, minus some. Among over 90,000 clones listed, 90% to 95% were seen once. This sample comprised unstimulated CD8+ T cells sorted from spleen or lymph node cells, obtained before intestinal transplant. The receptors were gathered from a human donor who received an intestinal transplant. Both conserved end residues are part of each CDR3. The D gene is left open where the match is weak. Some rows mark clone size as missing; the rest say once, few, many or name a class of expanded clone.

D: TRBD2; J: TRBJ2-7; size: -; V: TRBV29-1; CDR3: CSAGGGSSYEQYF; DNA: TGCAGCGCCGGCGGGGGGAGCTCCTACGAGCAGTACTTC
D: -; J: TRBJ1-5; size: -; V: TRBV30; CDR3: CAWSPGDSNQPQHF; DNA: TGTGCCTGGAGTCCGGGGGATAGCAATCAGCCCCAGCATTTT
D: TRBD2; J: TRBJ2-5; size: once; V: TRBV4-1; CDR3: CASSTKGLEETQYF; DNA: TGCGCCAGCAGCACAAAAGGACTAGAAGAGACCCAGTACTTC
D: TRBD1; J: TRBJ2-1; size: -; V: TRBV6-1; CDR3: CASSVLDRGNEQFF; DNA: TGTGCCAGCAGTGTCCTAGACAGGGGCAATGAGCAGTTCTTC
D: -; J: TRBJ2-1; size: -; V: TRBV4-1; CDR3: CASSQERVQEEQFF; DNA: TGCGCCAGCAGCCAAGAAAGGGTACAGGAAGAGCAGTTCTTC
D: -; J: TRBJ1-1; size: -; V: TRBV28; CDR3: CASSVRGMNTEAFF; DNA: TGTGCCAGCAGTGTAAGGGGAATGAACACTGAAGCTTTCTTT
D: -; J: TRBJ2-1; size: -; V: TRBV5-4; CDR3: CAILPQGNNEQFF; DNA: TGTGCCATTCTACCACAGGGTAACAATGAGCAGTTCTTC
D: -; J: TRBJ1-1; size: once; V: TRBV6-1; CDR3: CASNGQPNTEAFF; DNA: TGTGCCAGCAACGGACAGCCGAACACTGAAGCTTTCTTT
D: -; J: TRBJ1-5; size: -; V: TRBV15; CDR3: CATSAGQNQPQHF; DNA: TGTGCCACATCTGCCGGACAGAATCAGCCCCAGCATTTT
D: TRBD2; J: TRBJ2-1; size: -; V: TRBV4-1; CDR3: CASSQVNGGGEQFF; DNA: TGCGCCAGCAGCCAAGTGAACGGGGGGGGTGAGCAGTTCTTC
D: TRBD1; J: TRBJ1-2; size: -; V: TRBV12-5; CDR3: CASGPGTGEIYGYTF; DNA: TGTGCTAGTGGGCCTGGGACAGGGGAAATCTATGGCTACACCTTC
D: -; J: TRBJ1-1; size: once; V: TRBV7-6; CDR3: CASSLEVSGATEAFF; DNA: TGTGCCAGCAGCTTAGAGGTCAGTGGAGCCACTGAAGCTTTCTTT
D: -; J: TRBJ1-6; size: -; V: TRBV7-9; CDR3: CASSITDNSPLHF; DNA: TGTGCCAGCAGCATAACAGATAATTCACCCCTCCACTTT
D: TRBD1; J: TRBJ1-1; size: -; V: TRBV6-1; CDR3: CASSLRTGLEAFF; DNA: TGTGCCAGCAGTCTACGGACAGGGCTTGAAGCTTTCTTT
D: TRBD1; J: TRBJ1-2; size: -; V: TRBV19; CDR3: CASSIYSGQADYGYTF; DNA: TGTGCCAGTAGTATCTACTCAGGACAGGCTGACTATGGCTACACCTTC
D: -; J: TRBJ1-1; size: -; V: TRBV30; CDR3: CAWGARLFEAFF; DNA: TGTGCCTGGGGGGCCCGACTCTTTGAAGCTTTCTTT
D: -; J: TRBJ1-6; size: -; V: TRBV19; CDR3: CASNQGLLSYNSPLHF; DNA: TGTGCCAGTAACCAGGGGCTCCTCTCCTATAATTCACCCCTCCACTTT
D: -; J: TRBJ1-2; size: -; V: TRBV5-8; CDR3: CASSLRGQPFNYGYTF; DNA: TGTGCCAGCAGCTTGCGTGGGCAGCCGTTTAACTATGGCTACACCTTC
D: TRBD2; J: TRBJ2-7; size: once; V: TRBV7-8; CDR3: CASSPGLAGVNPEQYF; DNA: TGTGCCAGCAGCCCGGGACTAGCGGGAGTTAACCCCGAGCAGTACTTC
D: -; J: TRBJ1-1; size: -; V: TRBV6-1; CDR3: CASTEAAGSTEAFF; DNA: TGTGCCAGCACCGAGGCGGCGGGTTCCACTGAAGCTTTCTTT
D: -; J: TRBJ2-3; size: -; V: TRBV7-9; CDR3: CASSPYLQGGDTDTQYF; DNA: TGTGCCAGCAGCCCATACCTACAGGGTGGGGACACAGATACGCAGTATTTT
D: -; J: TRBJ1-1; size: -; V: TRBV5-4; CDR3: CASSLEFLQGQNTEAFF; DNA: TGTGCCAGCAGCTTGGAATTCCTTCAGGGGCAAAACACTGAAGCTTTCTTT
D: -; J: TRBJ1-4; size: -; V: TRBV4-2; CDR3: CASSQEPGMGEKLFF; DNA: TGTGCCAGCAGCCAAGAGCCAGGGATGGGTGAAAAACTGTTTTTT
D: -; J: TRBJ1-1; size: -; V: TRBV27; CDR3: CASSSTGNTEAFF; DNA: TGTGCCAGCAGTTCGACAGGGAACACTGAAGCTTTCTTT
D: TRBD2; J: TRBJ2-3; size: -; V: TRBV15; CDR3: CATSTGLALRTDTQYF; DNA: TGTGCCACCAGCACTGGACTAGCCCTCCGCACAGATACGCAGTATTTT
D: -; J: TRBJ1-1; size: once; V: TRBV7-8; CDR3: CASSTRDFAEAFF; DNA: TGTGCCAGCAGTACCAGGGATTTTGCTGAAGCTTTCTTT
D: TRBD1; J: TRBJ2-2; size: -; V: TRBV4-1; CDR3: CASSQTTGARPITGELFF; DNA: TGCGCCAGCAGCCAAACTACAGGGGCCCGACCTATCACCGGGGAGCTGTTTTTT
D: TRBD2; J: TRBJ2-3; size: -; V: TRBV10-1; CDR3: CASSGLAATSTDTQYF; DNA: TGCGCCAGCAGTGGACTAGCGGCGACTAGCACAGATACGCAGTATTTT
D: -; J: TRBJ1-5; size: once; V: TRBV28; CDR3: CASSLTGNSNQPQHF; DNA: TGTGCCAGCAGTTTGACAGGTAATAGCAATCAGCCCCAGCATTTT